The clone carrying this TCR beta chain occurred once. Its antigen remains unknown. The data were produced by immunoSEQ multiplex PCR, yet TCRdb's version contains in-frame clones alone and is incomplete. The table has approximately 100,000 clones, approximately 70% seen once. The entry originates in a study of shared clonotypes between healthy human individuals. General observations from the study: Generally, naive subsets came out with larger estimated richness than memory subsets. Relative to clonotypes present in all four donors, those not shared had lower generation probabilities.

All the donors were Caucasian adults who lived in Nashville, Tennessee. J lost 4 bases, V lost 5 bases, and 8 bases had no gene match. CDR1 and CDR2 (germline): LNHNV, YYDKDF (reference sequence). This CDR3 has 15 amino acids. The source material was memory CD8+ T cells sorted from blood. Indicated subset: CD45RO+ cells pooled with CCR7-negative TemRA cells. The chain is built from TRBV15 and TRBJ2-5; TRBD2 agrees at 9 bases. The TCR sequence derives from a woman in her twenties or thirties in good health. Here the CDR3 reads CATSPGLATPETQYF. As DNA, the CDR3 is TGTGCCACCAGCCCAGGACTAGCGACACCAGAGACCCAGTACTTC.